The 30 T cell receptor beta chains presented below share a single source sample, sequenced in a study of human T cells and chemical hapten exposure. TCRdb re-called the RACE reads through MiXCR, storing one row per CDR3 protein. Here the sample spans 95,000 or so distinct CDR3 sequences, 9.5% to 12% being singletons. Time point denoted: patch test 2, 6 weeks after DPC sensitization. As for treatment: therapeutic diphenylcyclopropenone sensitization with weekly scalp DPC. The input for sequencing was whole blood, taken in connection with sensitization to the hapten diphenylcyclopropenone (DPC). The source of these receptors is a woman between 40 and 55 years old with alopecia areata. Some clones in this sample may be carry-over from other donors' samples.

V and J are TRBV6-2 or TRBV6-3 and TRBJ1-2, with 7 bases matching TRBD1. This CDR3 is built from 15 residues. V was pared by 6 bases and J by 4 bases, with 11 bases of the junction left unmatched. CDR1 and CDR2 (germline): MNHEY, SVGEGT. The CDR3 DNA is TGTGCCAGCAGGGAAACTACAGGGGCCAGCTATGGCTACACCTTC. Residues: CASRETTGASYGYTF.

In its sample, this clonotype was seen a few times. The V gene is TRBV29-1, the J gene TRBJ2-4; tentatively, D is TRBD1 or TRBD2 (5 bases each). The V end was cut by 7 bases, the J end by 0 bases, with 13 bases between. Germline assignment: CDR1 SQVTM and CDR2 ANQGSEA. The CDR3 totals 14 residues. CDR3 region: CSAGDRLAKNIQYF. CDR3 coding DNA: TGCAGCGCTGGGGACCGCCTAGCCAAAAACATTCAGTACTTC.

The table lists this clonotype with many counts. V is TRBV11-3 and J is TRBJ2-2, with TRBD1 identical over 10 bases. This CDR3 is 16 amino acids long. V trimming: 3 bases; J trimming: 4 bases; junction bases outside the gene matches: 5. Germline V gives CDR1 SGHNT, CDR2 YENEEA. The CDR3 nucleotides are TGTGCCAGCAGCTTCGGGGACAGGGGTGGCACCGGGGAGCTGTTTTTT. As protein: CASSFGDRGGTGELFF.

The gene calls are TRBV29-1 and TRBJ1-4; D gene uncertain. V lost 2 bases to trimming and J lost 8 bases, with 6 bases between them. CDR3 length: 11 amino acids. CDR1 is SQVTM and CDR2 is ANQGSEA in the germline V gene. The CDR3 bases are TGCAGCGTTGAATGGGAAGAAAAACTGTTTTTT. Protein product: CSVEWEEKLFF.

This clonotype was observed at least ten times. J is TRBJ1-5 and V is TRBV7-9; TRBD1 might be the D (5 bases). Germline CDR1 and CDR2: SEHNR and FQNEAQ (reference sequence). This CDR3 comprises 15 residues. V lost 5 bases, J lost 0 bases, and 11 bases lay in between. The CDR3 sequence is CASSATEDSNQPQHF. DNA for the CDR3: TGTGCCAGCAGCGCGACAGAAGATAGCAATCAGCCCCAGCATTTT.

The sample holds a few counts of this clonotype. CDR3 region: CASSQSSGNTIYF. CDR3 sequence (DNA): TGTGCCAGCAGCCAGAGCTCTGGAAACACCATATATTTT. This chain connects TRBV3-1 to TRBJ1-3, with D hard to call. V lost 3 bases, J lost 0 bases, and 3 bases lay in between. Germline-derived CDR1 and CDR2 are LGHDT and YNNKEL (reference sequence). CDR3 length: 13 amino acids.

This clonotype was detected ten times or more. V usage is TRBV7-8 and J usage is TRBJ2-5, with 9 nucleotides matching TRBD2. V was clipped by 4 bases and J by 4 bases; unmatched bases: 10. The CDR3 loop spans 16 amino acids. Germline CDR1 and CDR2: SGHVS and FQNEAQ. In DNA, the CDR3 is TGTGCCAGCAGCTCCCCGGCAGGTAGCGGGAGAGAGACCCAGTACTTC. Translating it yields CASSSPAGSGRETQYF. Full variable domain (rest looked up from reference TRBV7-8 and TRBJ2-5): GAGVSQSPRYKVAKRGQDVALRCDPISGHVSLFWYQQALGQGPEFLTYFQNEAQLDKSGLPSDRFFAERPEGSVSTLKIQRTQQEDSAVYLCASSSPAGSGRETQYFGPGTRLLVL.

This clonotype was detected many times. The J gene is TRBJ2-7, the V gene TRBV20-1; tentatively, D is TRBD1 (5 bases). This CDR3 spans 16 amino acids. CDR1 and CDR2 (germline): DFQATT, SNEGSKA (reference sequence). Between the trimmed V and J ends, which lost 5 bases and 1 base, there was a span of 21 bases. CDR3 amino acids: CSALGDRPFLSYEQYF. The CDR3 DNA reads as TGCAGTGCTTTAGGAGACAGACCCTTCTTATCCTACGAGCAGTACTTC.

The sample holds many counts of this clonotype. The rearrangement joins TRBV11-2 to TRBJ2-3; D is unclear. Germline assignment: CDR1 SGHAT and CDR2 FQNNGV. The CDR3 length is 13 residues. The V and J ends lost 2 bases and 4 bases respectively, with 7 bases between them. The CDR3 DNA follows: TGTGCCAGCAGCTTAAGCCCCTCAGATACGCAGTATTTT. This sequence encodes CASSLSPSDTQYF.

This clonotype was picked up many times. The V and J genes are TRBV20-1 and TRBJ1-1, with a possible D match to TRBD1 (5 bases). The germline V gene encodes CDR1 DFQATT and CDR2 SNEGSKA (reference sequence). CDR3 length: 15 amino acids. Deletions cut 2 bases from V and 1 base from J, with 14 bases between. The CDR3 bases are TGCAGTGCTAGACGGGAGGGGCTGCAGAACACTGAAGCTTTCTTT. It translates to CSARREGLQNTEAFF.

This chain links TRBV7-2 with TRBJ1-3, with D unclear. V lost 8 bases to trimming and J lost 0 bases, with 11 bases between them. CDR1 SGHTA and CDR2 FQGNSA come from the germline V gene. The CDR3 is 14 amino acids. In nucleotides, the CDR3 is TGTGCCAGCGGCCGGGGATTCTCTGGAAACACCATATATTTT. Protein product: CASGRGFSGNTIYF. The full variable domain, rest sourced from reference TRBV7-2 and TRBJ1-3, is GAGVSQSPSNKVTEKGKDVELRCDPISGHTALYWYRQSLGQGLEFLIYFQGNSAPDKSGLPSDRFSAERTGGSVSTLTIQRTQQEDSAVYLCASGRGFSGNTIYFGEGSWLTVV.

Many counts were recorded for this clonotype. For the CDR3, the DNA is TGCGCCAGCAGCCAAGCCCTTATGAACACTGAAGCTTTCTTT. The encoded protein is CASSQALMNTEAFF. This chain connects TRBV4-3 to TRBJ1-1; D not resolved. CDR1 is LGHNA, CDR2 YSLEER, per germline. Trimming cost V 1 base and J 0 bases, with 6 bases left between them. This CDR3 is built from 14 residues.

The chain recombines TRBV4-2 with TRBJ2-2, with 7 bases fitting TRBD2. Unmatched junction bases numbered 7, after V lost 8 bases and J lost 1 base. Germline V gene sequence: CDR1 LGHNA, CDR2 YNFKEQ. The CDR3 totals 15 residues. Here the CDR3 reads CASATGTMNTGELFF. Here the CDR3 DNA reads TGTGCCAGCGCAACCGGGACTATGAACACCGGGGAGCTGTTTTTT.

There are a few counts of this clonotype. The chain is built from TRBV6-1 and TRBJ2-7; possibly TRBD1 for D (5 bases). The CDR3 spans 17 residues. The germline V gene encodes CDR1 MNHNS and CDR2 SASEGT. The germline V and J ends were trimmed by 7 bases and 3 bases, with 25 bases remaining between them. In DNA, the CDR3 is TGTGCCAGCACCAAGAAGGTGCAGGGTGGGGCCCGCTACGAGCAGTACTTC. This sequence encodes CASTKKVQGGARYEQYF.

This clonotype was recorded many times. V is TRBV7-8 and J is TRBJ1-3; D remains unclear. The V and J ends lost 5 bases and 0 bases respectively, with 17 bases between them. CDR1 is SGHVS, CDR2 FQNEAQ, per germline. This CDR3 comprises 17 residues. CDR3 DNA sequence: TGTGCCAGCAGCCTAAGCTCGGGATCCACCTCTGGAAACACCATATATTTT. Protein product: CASSLSSGSTSGNTIYF.

This clonotype was counted only a few times. This chain connects TRBV11-2 to TRBJ2-5; D is ambiguous. The CDR3 consists of 13 residues. Germline assignment: CDR1 SGHAT and CDR2 FQNNGV. Deletions cut 1 base from V and 1 base from J, with 4 bases between. CDR3 residues: CASSLGAQETQYF. The CDR3 DNA is TGTGCCAGCAGCTTAGGTGCCCAAGAGACCCAGTACTTC.

The V gene is TRBV27, the J gene TRBJ2-2, with D hard to call. Germline-derived CDR1 and CDR2 are MNHEY and SMNVEV (reference sequence). The CDR3 totals 13 residues. V gave up 5 bases and J gave up 1 base, with 5 bases separating them. This CDR3 reads CASSHRNTGELFF. For the CDR3, the DNA is TGTGCCAGCAGTCATCGGAACACCGGGGAGCTGTTTTTT.

This clonotype occurred a few times. This chain connects TRBV7-2 to TRBJ2-3; 12 bases match TRBD2. The trim removed 5 bases at V and 2 bases at J, leaving 8 bases unmatched. The CDR3 length is 17 residues. Looked up from germline, CDR1 is SGHTA and CDR2 is FQGNSA. CDR3 DNA sequence: TGTGCCAGCAGCCGACGAACTAGCGGGGGGACCACAGATACGCAGTATTTT. Its translation is CASSRRTSGGTTDTQYF.

This clonotype showed up just a few times. The V call is TRBV9, the J call TRBJ1-6; 10 bases align to TRBD1. The V and J ends lost 0 bases and 10 bases, in that order; junction bases with no gene match: 4. CDR1 and CDR2 (germline): SGDLS, YYNGEE. The CDR3 sequence is 15 residues long. The CDR3 here is CASSVAGQGDSPLHF. CDR3 nucleotides: TGTGCCAGCAGCGTAGCCGGACAGGGGGACTCACCCCTCCACTTT.

This clonotype was seen many times. The V call is TRBV18, the J call TRBJ1-1; TRBD1 matches 8 bases. The CDR3 runs to 15 residues. From germline, CDR1 is KGHSH and CDR2 LQKENI. V trimming: 6 bases; J trimming: 2 bases; junction bases outside the gene matches: 8. The CDR3 DNA follows: TGTGCCAGCTCCCGATTGGGACAGGCCAACACTGAAGCTTTCTTT. This encodes CASSRLGQANTEAFF.

This clonotype was counted between two and nine times. The chain is built from TRBV6-5 and TRBJ2-5, with D hard to call. Germline V gene sequence: CDR1 MNHEY, CDR2 SVGAGI. Deletions cut 3 bases from V and 5 bases from J, with 10 bases between. CDR3 length: 13 residues. The CDR3 DNA is TGTGCCAGCAGTTATCCCGGTATGGAGACCCAGTACTTC. It is translated as CASSYPGMETQYF.

The rearrangement joins TRBV12-3 or TRBV12-4 to TRBJ1-1; D uncertain. The germline V and J ends were trimmed by 8 bases and 3 bases, with 25 bases remaining between them. There are 17 residues in the CDR3. Written as DNA, the CDR3 is TGTGCCAGCTGTAGACCTCCGTCGACCGGGAGGGACACTGAAGCTTTCTTT. Its protein is CASCRPPSTGRDTEAFF.

This clonotype was seen at least ten times. CDR3 residues: CSVSSGYEQYF. For the CDR3, the DNA is TGCAGCGTTAGTTCTGGCTACGAGCAGTACTTC. J is TRBJ2-7 and V is TRBV29-1; D gene unclear. Trimming removed 5 bases at V and 3 bases at J, with 8 bases between. The CDR3 is 11 residues long. The V gene's germline CDR1 is SQVTM and CDR2 ANQGSEA.

This chain links TRBV20-1 with TRBJ2-3; either TRBD1 or TRBD2 may supply D (6 bases each). The CDR3 runs 20 residues. Per the germline V gene, CDR1 is DFQATT and CDR2 is SNEGSKA (reference sequence). Trimming cost V 3 bases and J 2 bases, with 30 bases left between them. CDR3 DNA sequence: TGCAGTGCTAGCTCAGATGGGGGGCGGGCCCGGAGAGCTTCCACAGATACGCAGTATTTT. Translating it yields CSASSDGGRARRASTDTQYF.

This clonotype has ten or more counts. The chain couples TRBV9 to TRBJ2-1; no reliable D call. V lost 0 bases and J lost 9, with 10 bases in between. Germline V gene sequence: CDR1 SGDLS, CDR2 YYNGEE. The length of the CDR3 is 13 residues. The CDR3 is CASSVGSPPEQFF. CDR3 in DNA: TGTGCCAGCAGCGTAGGCAGCCCCCCTGAGCAGTTCTTC.

CDR3 DNA sequence: TGTGCCAGCTCACCGAGGGACAGGGTAAATCAGCCCCAGCATTTT. Protein: CASSPRDRVNQPQHF. The chain joins TRBV18 to TRBJ1-5, with 9 nucleotides matching TRBD1. Germline CDR1 is KGHSH and CDR2 is LQKENI. The CDR3 loop spans 15 amino acids. V shed 3 bases and J 4 bases; nucleotides not matched to a gene: 4.

In its sample, this clonotype was seen a few times. This chain uses TRBV28 with TRBJ2-1; 13 bases are shared with TRBD2. V lost 2 bases to trimming and J lost 10 bases; unmatched junction nucleotides: 8. The CDR3 sequence is 16 residues long. Germline lookup yields CDR1 MDHEN and CDR2 SYDVKM. The CDR3 sequence is CASSLESLAGGPEQFF. In DNA form, the CDR3 reads TGTGCCAGCAGTTTAGAGTCACTAGCGGGGGGGCCAGAGCAGTTCTTC.

The chain has TRBV29-1 and TRBJ1-4; 9 positions agree with TRBD1. The CDR3 covers 14 residues. J lost 5 bases, V lost 4 bases, and 5 bases had no gene match. Germline CDR1 SQVTM, CDR2 ANQGSEA. The CDR3 loop is CSVVTGQGNEKLFF. The CDR3 DNA reads TGCAGCGTTGTTACGGGACAGGGAAATGAAAAACTGTTTTTT.

This clonotype has a count of ten or more. This chain connects TRBV12-3 or TRBV12-4 to TRBJ2-3; either TRBD1 or TRBD2 may supply D (5 bases each). Trimming cost V 9 bases and J 4 bases, with 17 bases left between them. The CDR3 extends over 14 amino acids. The DNA of the CDR3 is TGTGCCAGTAAATCGAACCTGGGGGCAGATACGCAGTATTTT. The encoded protein is CASKSNLGADTQYF.

The sample holds many counts of this clonotype. V is TRBV6-5 and J is TRBJ1-4; D possibly corresponds to TRBD1 (5 bases). CDR1 is MNHEY, CDR2 SVGAGI, per germline. The germline V and J ends were trimmed by 2 bases and 8 bases, with 9 bases remaining between them. This CDR3 has 13 amino acids. The DNA of the CDR3 is TGTGCCAGCAGTTACGGGACGGGAGAAAAACTGTTTTTT. Protein sequence: CASSYGTGEKLFF.